This T cell receptor (beta chain) was observed in a study of vaccination and CD4 T cells after COVID-19. Overall study: A median of about 100 days (range 35 to 161) separated diagnosis from post-COVID sampling.

Points on this clonotype: Antigen specificity is unknown. Germline is not matched at one junction end, which may reflect a read error.

Treatment: roughly ten-day PBMC culture with coronavirus spike peptide pools or control peptides (ViraFEST assay). With the Oncomine TCR Beta short-read assay, DNA from cultured CD4+ T cells was sequenced. TCRdb used MiXCR to reprocess the PCR reads, holding one entry per CDR3 protein. Counted here are 7,600 or so distinct CDR3 sequences, about 70% occurring once; the ten biggest clones make up roughly a fifth. Germline assignment: CDR1 SSHAT and CDR2 FNYEAQ (reference sequence). This CDR3 spans 15 amino acids. The rearrangement uses TRBV7-7 and TRBJ2-6; a possible D gene is TRBD1 (5 bases). Sequencing used cultured CD4+ T cells from blood, obtained after SARS-CoV-2 vaccination. This clonotype was sampled from a human donor with COVID-19. CDR3 residues: CASSADSSGANVLTF. The CDR3 DNA is TGTGCTAGCAGCGCCGACAGTTCTGGGGCCAACGTCCTGACTTTC. The full variable domain, completed using reference TRBV7-7 and TRBJ2-6, is GAGVSQSPRYKVTKRGQDVTLRCDPISSHATLYWYQQALGQGPEFLTYFNYEAQPDKSGLPSDRFSAERPEGSISTLTIQRTEQRDSAMYRCASSADSSGANVLTFGAGSRLTVL.